A selection of T cell receptor beta chains follows, all from one sample in a study of shared clonotypes between healthy human individuals. This table comes from immunoSEQ multiplex PCR, and its TCRdb copy is limited to in-frame clones, with some not included. Of roughly 1,600,000 clones in the sample, 98% were seen once. The sample taken for sequencing was naive CD4+ T cells sorted from blood. These TCRs come from a man younger than 40 in good health. Each CDR3 is given with its conserved first and last residue. D genes are given only for firm matches. Clone size appears in some rows only: once, few, many, or a class for an expanded clone.

V,D,size,J,DNA,CDR3
TRBV5-4,.,.,TRBJ2-2,TGTGCCAGCAGCTTGGTGACGGTCACGGCCGGGGAGCTGTTTTTT,CASSLVTVTAGELFF
TRBV19,.,.,TRBJ2-1,TGTGCCAGCCGAACACGGGGCTACAATGAGCAGTTCTTC,CASRTRGYNEQFF
TRBV6-6,.,.,TRBJ1-2,TGTGCCAGCAGTTACTCGACCGGGGTGGATGATGGCTACACCTTC,CASSYSTGVDDGYTF
TRBV7-6,.,.,TRBJ1-4,TGTGCCAGCAGCTCAAGTCAGTCCCTTACAACTAATGAAAAACTGTTTTTT,CASSSSQSLTTNEKLFF
TRBV18,.,.,TRBJ2-7,TGTGCCAGCTCATCAAGGGGGGGATTTCGGGACACCAGCTCCTACGAGCAGTACTTC,CASSSRGGFRDTSSYEQYF
TRBV28,.,once,TRBJ2-3,TGTGCCAGCAAGATGGGGGGTTCAGCAGATACGCAGTATTTT,CASKMGGSADTQYF
TRBV5-1,.,.,TRBJ2-7,TGCGCCAGCAGCTTGGGCAGGAGCTCCTACGAGCAGTACTTC,CASSLGRSSYEQYF
TRBV2,.,.,TRBJ2-5,TGTGCCAGCAGTGAAAGGACTGCCGGGGAGACCCAGTACTTC,CASSERTAGETQYF
TRBV7-2,.,.,TRBJ2-7,TGTGCCAGCAGCCCCGGAACCTCGCTATCCGAGCAGTACTTC,CASSPGTSLSEQYF
TRBV19,.,once,TRBJ1-1,TGTGCCACCCGAGGGAGGGGAGATTTGAACACTGAAGCTTTCTTT,CATRGRGDLNTEAFF
TRBV5-1,.,.,TRBJ2-3,TGCGCCAGCAGCTCCATACCTTTCGGAGGGGGGGGCACAGATACGCAGTATTTT,CASSSIPFGGGGTDTQYF
TRBV18,.,once,TRBJ2-3,TGTGCCAGCTCACCACCGACAGTCTCCACAGATACGCAGTATTTT,CASSPPTVSTDTQYF
TRBV18,.,.,TRBJ2-1,TGTGCCAGCTCATCTACCGCGGGGTACAATGAGCAGTTCTTC,CASSSTAGYNEQFF
TRBV5-8,.,.,TRBJ2-5,TGTGCCAGCAGCTTGAGGGGGGTGTCTCCTTTCCAAGAGACCCAGTACTTC,CASSLRGVSPFQETQYF
TRBV27,.,.,TRBJ2-5,TGTGCCAGCAGTTTATACCAGGCTCGGGAGACCCAGTACTTC,CASSLYQARETQYF
TRBV6-6,.,.,TRBJ2-4,TGTGCCAGCAGTTACGGCAGGGGCATCGGGAAAGACATTCAGTACTTC,CASSYGRGIGKDIQYF
TRBV11-3,TRBD1,.,TRBJ2-1,TGTGCCAGCAGCCTAGGACAGGGCAATGAGCAGTTCTTC,CASSLGQGNEQFF
TRBV5-1,.,once,TRBJ2-1,TGCGCCAGCAGCCTGCGGGCCGTTCTGCGCCAAGTCCCCAATGAGCAGTTCTTC,CASSLRAVLRQVPNEQFF
TRBV9,TRBD1,.,TRBJ2-5,TGTGCCAGCAGCCGAACACCCGGGACAGGGATGGAGACCCAGTACTTC,CASSRTPGTGMETQYF
TRBV7-2,.,.,TRBJ2-1,TGTGCCAGCAGCCGGTCGAGGGAGAATGAGCAGTTCTTC,CASSRSRENEQFF
TRBV10-3,.,.,TRBJ2-1,TGTGCCATCCTTAGGAAGCTATCGGGCTCCTACAATGAGCAGTTCTTC,CAILRKLSGSYNEQFF
TRBV29-1,TRBD1,.,TRBJ2-4,TGCAGCGCCCGGGACAGGGATTTCAACATTCAGTACTTC,CSARDRDFNIQYF
TRBV7-2,.,.,TRBJ2-1,TGTGCCAGCAGCTTAGGGACTTTTAGCTCCTACAATGAGCAGTTCTTC,CASSLGTFSSYNEQFF
TRBV29-1,.,.,TRBJ2-1,TGCAGCGTTGAAGGTGGGCAGGCTTACAATGAGCAGTTCTTC,CSVEGGQAYNEQFF
TRBV30,.,.,TRBJ1-3,TGTGCCTGGAAGTCGGGGTTCTCTGGAAACACCATATATTTT,CAWKSGFSGNTIYF
TRBV7-2,TRBD2,once,TRBJ2-7,TGTGCCAGCAGCTTAGTTGCTAGCGGGAGGAGCGAGCAGTACTTC,CASSLVASGRSEQYF
TRBV6-1,.,.,TRBJ2-7,TGTGCCAGCGGGGGAAGGCCACCCTCCTACGAGCAGTACTTC,CASGGRPPSYEQYF
TRBV28,TRBD1,.,TRBJ1-1,TGTGCCAGCAGTCGGACAGGGGTGAACACTGAAGCTTTCTTT,CASSRTGVNTEAFF